The rows below give T cell receptor beta chains drawn from one sample of a study of long-term antiretroviral therapy in people with HIV. Sequencing used immunoSEQ multiplex PCR; TCRdb keeps in-frame clones, though not all of them. The sample has more than 5,500 clones; 70% to 85% are singletons. Sequenced here: unsorted PBMCs, sampled 1.1 years after starting antiretroviral therapy. Every receptor here comes from a man aged 35-49 years with HIV. Both conserved end residues are part of each CDR3. Each record gives: J gene, V gene, clone size, D gene, CDR3 DNA, CDR3 protein. The D gene is left open where the match is weak. Clone size is shown for a subset of rows, as once, few, many or a class of expanded clone.

>TRBJ1-2|TRBV7-9|.|.
TGTGCCAGCAGCACCCTAGGCGGGGCAGGGGACTATGGCTACACCTTC
CASSTLGGAGDYGYTF
>TRBJ1-2|TRBV19|.|.
TGTGCCAGTAGTATAGTGCCAGGGGATGGCTACACCTTC
CASSIVPGDGYTF
>TRBJ2-1|TRBV25-1|.|TRBD2
TGTGCCAGCAGTGAAAGGTCTAGCGGGGTCTACAATGAGCAGTTCTTC
CASSERSSGVYNEQFF
>TRBJ2-7|TRBV7-9|.|TRBD2
TGTGCCAGCAGCTACCGGTGGACTAGCGGGGGGCATGAACCTTACGTGCAGTACTTC
CASSYRWTSGGHEPYVQYF
>TRBJ1-1|TRBV19|.|.
TGTGCCAGTAGTGTGTATACTGTGAACACTGAAGCTTTCTTT
CASSVYTVNTEAFF
>TRBJ1-2|TRBV29-1|.|.
TGCAGCGTTGAAGAGGGCGTTTATGGCTACACCTTC
CSVEEGVYGYTF
>TRBJ2-7|TRBV6-1|.|.
TGTGCCAGCAGTGAAGGCAGGCTAAATCCCTACGAGCAGTACTTC
CASSEGRLNPYEQYF
>TRBJ2-7|TRBV9|.|TRBD1
TGTGCCAGCAGCCCAGGACAGGGGTCGGGCGAGCAGTACTTC
CASSPGQGSGEQYF
>TRBJ1-5|TRBV28|.|.
TGTGCCAGCAGTTTTGTGGTGGGGCTGAATCAGCCCCAGCATTTT
CASSFVVGLNQPQHF
>TRBJ2-7|TRBV30|few|.
TGTGCCTGGAGTGGGGACCTCCACGAGCAGTACTTC
CAWSGDLHEQYF
>TRBJ1-2|TRBV6-5|once|TRBD1
TGTGCCAGCAGTTACAGCTCAGGGGGTTACTATGGCTACACCTTC
CASSYSSGGYYGYTF
>TRBJ1-6|TRBV9|.|.
TGTGCCAGCAGCGTCGCGGAACAACCCCTAGGATCACCCCTCCACTTT
CASSVAEQPLGSPLHF
>TRBJ2-5|TRBV21-1|.|.
TGTGCCAGCAGCTTCCCGCTTGAGACCCAGTACTTC
CASSFPLETQYF
>TRBJ1-1|TRBV5-1|.|.
TGCGCCAGCAGCTTCCGGGACGGCAGTGAAGCTTTCTTT
CASSFRDGSEAFF
>TRBJ2-3|TRBV29-1|.|TRBD1
TGCAGCGTTGAATGGCTCGGACAGGGTAAATCCCCAGATACGCAGTATTTT
CSVEWLGQGKSPDTQYF
>TRBJ1-1|TRBV7-8|.|.
TGTGCCAGCACCGTGACAGTGAACACTGAAGCTTTCTTT
CASTVTVNTEAFF
>TRBJ1-3|TRBV7-9|once|TRBD1
TGTGCCAGCAGCCTATGGACAGGGGACTCTGGAAACACCATATATTTT
CASSLWTGDSGNTIYF
>TRBJ1-2|TRBV6-5|.|.
TGTGCCAGCAGTTCGGACAGTGACTATGGCTACACCTTC
CASSSDSDYGYTF
>TRBJ2-1|TRBV5-1|.|.
TGCGCCAGCAGCTTGGGCAATGAGCAGTTCTTC
CASSLGNEQFF
>TRBJ2-1|TRBV10-1|few|TRBD2
TGCGCCAGCAGTGAGTCCGGGAGGAATGAGCAGTTCTTC
CASSESGRNEQFF
>TRBJ2-1|TRBV19|.|.
TGTGCCAGTAGTAAGACAGGCTACTACAATGAGCAGTTCTTC
CASSKTGYYNEQFF
>TRBJ1-1|TRBV5-1|.|.
TGCGCCAGCAGCTTGGATGGGGACACGTCGCCTTTCTTT
CASSLDGDTSPFF
>TRBJ1-2|TRBV5-6|.|TRBD1
TGTGCCAGCGGATTCGGACAGGCGGACGGTGGCTACACCTTC
CASGFGQADGGYTF
>TRBJ2-7|TRBV5-1|.|.
TGCGCCAGCAGCTTGACAGATAGCTCCTACGAGCAGTACTTC
CASSLTDSSYEQYF
>TRBJ2-7|TRBV10-3|.|.
TGTGCCATCAGGGACGACGGCTCCTACGAGCAGTACTTC
CAIRDDGSYEQYF
>TRBJ2-5|TRBV27|.|TRBD2
TGTGCCAGCAGTCCCTACGGGGGGTACCAAGAGACCCAGTACTTC
CASSPYGGYQETQYF
>TRBJ2-1|TRBV4-2|.|.
TGTGCCAGCAGCCAAGATCGAAGGGAATTGGGCAATGAGCAGTTCTTC
CASSQDRRELGNEQFF
>TRBJ1-2|TRBV5-1|.|.
TGCGCCAGCAGCCTTGGGGCAGGGGCGCTCGATCTCTATGGCTACACCTTC
CASSLGAGALDLYGYTF
>TRBJ2-3|TRBV4-1|.|.
TGCGCCAGCAGCTGGGTCTTAGATACGCAGTATTTT
CASSWVLDTQYF
>TRBJ1-1|TRBV7-9|.|.
TGTGCCAGCAGCTTAACAGGGAACACTGAAGCTTTCTTT
CASSLTGNTEAFF
>TRBJ1-4|TRBV5-4|.|.
TGTGCCAGCAGAGGGCAGGGGAATGAAAAACTGTTTTTT
CASRGQGNEKLFF
>TRBJ1-5|TRBV5-6|.|.
TGTGCCAGCAGCTACGCGGGACCCAATCAGCCCCAGCATTTT
CASSYAGPNQPQHF
>TRBJ1-1|TRBV25-1|.|.
TGTGCCAGCAGTGAGTCAGTCGCGAGCACTGAAGCTTTCTTT
CASSESVASTEAFF
>TRBJ1-1|TRBV10-1|.|.
TGCGCCAGCAGTGAGGAACAGGGCAGGGCTTTCTTT
CASSEEQGRAFF
>TRBJ2-2|TRBV9|once|.
TGTGCCAGCAGCGTAGGCAGTCCCGGGACCGGGGAGCTGTTTTTT
CASSVGSPGTGELFF
>TRBJ2-7|TRBV11-3|.|TRBD1
TGTGCCAGCAGCTCCCGTCGGGGACAGGACTCCTACGAGCAGTACTTC
CASSSRRGQDSYEQYF
>TRBJ2-7|TRBV6-5|.|.
TGTGCCAGCAGTTACTCCGGGACCTTCTACGAGCAGTACTTC
CASSYSGTFYEQYF
>TRBJ1-2|TRBV7-9|.|.
TGTGCCAGCAGCTTTGACGGTAGGGGAAATGGCTACACCTTC
CASSFDGRGNGYTF
>TRBJ1-1|TRBV2|.|.
TGTGCCAGCGACCAAGATAACGGACCGAACACTGAAGCTTTCTTT
CASDQDNGPNTEAFF
>TRBJ2-2|TRBV15|.|.
TGTGCCACCAGCAGTGTCGGACAGCCAAACACCGGGGAGCTGTTTTTT
CATSSVGQPNTGELFF
>TRBJ2-7|TRBV5-6|once|.
TGTGCCAGCAGCTTGGGACAACTCTACGAGCAGTACTTC
CASSLGQLYEQYF
>TRBJ2-1|TRBV27|.|.
TGTGCCAGCAGAGGAGTCTCCTACAATGAGCAGTTCTTC
CASRGVSYNEQFF
>TRBJ2-1|TRBV19|.|TRBD2
TGTGCCAGTAGTATAGTTTTTCCGACTAGCGGGGGGATGAATGAGCAGTTCTTC
CASSIVFPTSGGMNEQFF
>TRBJ2-7|TRBV6-6|.|.
TGTGCCAGCAGTTTGGGGCGGACAGTCGAGCAGTACTTC
CASSLGRTVEQYF
>TRBJ1-1|TRBV9|.|.
TGTGCCAGCAGCTCAGGCCCCAACACTGAAGCTTTCTTT
CASSSGPNTEAFF
>TRBJ1-2|TRBV21-1|.|.
TGTGCCAGCAGCAAGCCGGACAGGGGGGGTGGCTACACCTTC
CASSKPDRGGGYTF
>TRBJ1-4|TRBV30|.|.
TGTGCCTGGACCGGGGGTTCAACTAATGAAAAACTGTTTTTT
CAWTGGSTNEKLFF
>TRBJ2-2|TRBV13|.|TRBD2
TGTGCCAGCAGCATCGGACTAGCGGGGGTCGCGAACACCGGGGAGCTGTTTTTT
CASSIGLAGVANTGELFF
>TRBJ2-7|TRBV5-6|.|.
TGTGCCAGCAGCTCGGCGGGGCGGTACGAGCAGTACTTC
CASSSAGRYEQYF
>TRBJ2-7|TRBV25-1|.|TRBD1
TGTGCCAGCAGTGAACGTCCGGGACAGGGGCAGTACTTC
CASSERPGQGQYF
>TRBJ1-2|TRBV30|.|.
TGTGCCTGGAGTGTACAGAGCCGCTATGGCTACACCTTC
CAWSVQSRYGYTF
>TRBJ2-7|TRBV4-1|.|.
TGCGCCAGCAGCCAAGATAAGGCGGGGCGACTAGGGGGCTACGAGCAGTACTTC
CASSQDKAGRLGGYEQYF